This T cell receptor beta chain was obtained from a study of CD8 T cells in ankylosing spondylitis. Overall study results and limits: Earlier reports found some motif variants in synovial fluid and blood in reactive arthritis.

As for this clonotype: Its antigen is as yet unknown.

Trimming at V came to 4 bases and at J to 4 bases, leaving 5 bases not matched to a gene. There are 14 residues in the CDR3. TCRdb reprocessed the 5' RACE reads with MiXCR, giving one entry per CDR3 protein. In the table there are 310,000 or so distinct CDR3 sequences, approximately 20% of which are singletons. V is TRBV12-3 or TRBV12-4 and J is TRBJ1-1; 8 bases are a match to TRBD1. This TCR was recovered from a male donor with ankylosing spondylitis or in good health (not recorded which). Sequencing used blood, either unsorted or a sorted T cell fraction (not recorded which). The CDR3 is CASSSRGPATEAFF. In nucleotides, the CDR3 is TGTGCCAGCAGTTCCAGGGGGCCGGCCACTGAAGCTTTCTTT.